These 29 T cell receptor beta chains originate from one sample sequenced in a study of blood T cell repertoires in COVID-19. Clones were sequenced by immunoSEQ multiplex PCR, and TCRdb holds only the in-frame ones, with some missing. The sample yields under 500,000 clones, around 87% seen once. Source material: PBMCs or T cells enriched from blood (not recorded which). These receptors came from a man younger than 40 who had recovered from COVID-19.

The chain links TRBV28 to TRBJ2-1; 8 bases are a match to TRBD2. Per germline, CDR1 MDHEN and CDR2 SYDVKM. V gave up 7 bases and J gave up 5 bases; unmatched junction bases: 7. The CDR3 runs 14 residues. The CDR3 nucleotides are TGTGCCAGCACCATAGCGGGAAAGCACAATGAGCAGTTCTTC. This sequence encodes CASTIAGKHNEQFF.

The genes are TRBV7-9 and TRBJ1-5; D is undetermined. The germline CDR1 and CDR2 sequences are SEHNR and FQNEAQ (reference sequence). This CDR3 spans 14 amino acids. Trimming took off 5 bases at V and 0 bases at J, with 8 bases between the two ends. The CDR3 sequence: CASSHGNSNQPQHF. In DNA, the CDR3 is TGTGCCAGCAGCCACGGGAATAGCAATCAGCCCCAGCATTTT.

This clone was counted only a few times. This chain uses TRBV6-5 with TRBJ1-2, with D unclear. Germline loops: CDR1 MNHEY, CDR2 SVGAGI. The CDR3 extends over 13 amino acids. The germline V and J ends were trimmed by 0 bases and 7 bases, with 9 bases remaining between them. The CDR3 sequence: CASSYSRVGGYTF. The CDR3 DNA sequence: TGTGCCAGCAGTTACTCCCGGGTGGGTGGCTACACCTTC.

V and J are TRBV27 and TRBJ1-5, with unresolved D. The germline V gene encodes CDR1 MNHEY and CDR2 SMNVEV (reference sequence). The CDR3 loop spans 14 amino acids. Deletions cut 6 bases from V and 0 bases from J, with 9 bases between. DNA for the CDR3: TGTGCCAGCAGGGCAGGAAATAGCAATCAGCCCCAGCATTTT. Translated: CASRAGNSNQPQHF.

CDR3 residues: CASSSLGSAYEQYF. CDR3 DNA: TGTGCCAGCAGCTCCCTCGGGAGTGCCTACGAGCAGTACTTC. The chain carries TRBV5-4 and TRBJ2-7; a possible D gene is TRBD2 (6 bases). Germline loops: CDR1 SGHNT, CDR2 YYREEE (reference sequence). Trimming cost V 3 bases and J 2 bases, with 12 bases left between them. This CDR3 spans 14 amino acids.

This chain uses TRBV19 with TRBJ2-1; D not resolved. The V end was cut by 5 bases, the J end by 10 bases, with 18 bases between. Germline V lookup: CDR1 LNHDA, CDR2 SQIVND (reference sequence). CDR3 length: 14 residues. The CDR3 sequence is CASSAPLVRGEQFF. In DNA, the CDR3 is TGTGCCAGTAGTGCCCCCCTCGTCAGAGGCGAGCAGTTCTTC.

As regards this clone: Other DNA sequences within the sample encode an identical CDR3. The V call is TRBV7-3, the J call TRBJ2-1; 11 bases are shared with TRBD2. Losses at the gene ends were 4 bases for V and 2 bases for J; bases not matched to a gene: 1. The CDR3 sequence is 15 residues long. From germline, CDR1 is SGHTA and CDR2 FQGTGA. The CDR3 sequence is CASSSTSGTYNEQFF. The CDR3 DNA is TGTGCCAGCAGCTCGACTAGCGGGACCTACAATGAGCAGTTCTTC. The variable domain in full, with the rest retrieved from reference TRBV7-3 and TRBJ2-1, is GAGVSQTPSNKVTEKGKYVELRCDPISGHTALYWYRQSLGQGPEFLIYFQGTGAADDSGLPNDRFFAVRPEGSVSTLKIQRTERGDSAVYLCASSSTSGTYNEQFFGPGTRLTVL.

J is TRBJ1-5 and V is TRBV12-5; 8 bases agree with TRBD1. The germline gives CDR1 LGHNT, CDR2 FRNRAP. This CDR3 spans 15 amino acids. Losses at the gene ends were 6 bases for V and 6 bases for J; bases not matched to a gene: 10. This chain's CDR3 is CASGPMSGGSQPQHF. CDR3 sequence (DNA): TGTGCTAGTGGACCGATGTCAGGGGGCAGTCAGCCCCAGCATTTT.

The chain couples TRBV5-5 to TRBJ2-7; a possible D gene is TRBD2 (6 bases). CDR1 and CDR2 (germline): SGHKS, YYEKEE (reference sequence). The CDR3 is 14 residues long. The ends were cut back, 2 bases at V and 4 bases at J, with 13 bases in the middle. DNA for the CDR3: TGTGCCAGCAGCTTCCGGGAGCAGGGTTACGAGCAGTACTTC. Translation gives CASSFREQGYEQYF.

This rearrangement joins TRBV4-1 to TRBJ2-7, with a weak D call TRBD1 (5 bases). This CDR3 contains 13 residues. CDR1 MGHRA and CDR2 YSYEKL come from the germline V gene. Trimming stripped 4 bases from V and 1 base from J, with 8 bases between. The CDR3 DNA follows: TGCGCCAGCAGCCCGCGACAGTCCTACGAGCAGTACTTC. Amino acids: CASSPRQSYEQYF.

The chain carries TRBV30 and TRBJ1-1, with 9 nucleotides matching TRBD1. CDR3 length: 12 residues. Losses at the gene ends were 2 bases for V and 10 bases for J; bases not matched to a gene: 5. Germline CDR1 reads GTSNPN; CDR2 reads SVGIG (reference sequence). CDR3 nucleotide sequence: TGTGCCTGGAGTCTACGACAGGGGGTAGCTTTCTTT. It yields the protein CAWSLRQGVAFF.

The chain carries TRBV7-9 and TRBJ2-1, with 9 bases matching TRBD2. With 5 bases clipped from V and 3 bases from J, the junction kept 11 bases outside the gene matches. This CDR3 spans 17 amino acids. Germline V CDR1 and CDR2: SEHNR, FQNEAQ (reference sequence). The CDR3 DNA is TGTGCCAGCAGCCCCGTTCATGGCGGGGGGGTCTACAATGAGCAGTTCTTC. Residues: CASSPVHGGGVYNEQFF.

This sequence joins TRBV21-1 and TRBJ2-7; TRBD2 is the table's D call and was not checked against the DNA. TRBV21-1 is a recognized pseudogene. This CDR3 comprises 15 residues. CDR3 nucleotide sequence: TGTGCCAGGCCGGGACTAGCGGGAGTGAGGTACGAGCAGTACTTC. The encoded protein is CARPGLAGVRYEQYF.

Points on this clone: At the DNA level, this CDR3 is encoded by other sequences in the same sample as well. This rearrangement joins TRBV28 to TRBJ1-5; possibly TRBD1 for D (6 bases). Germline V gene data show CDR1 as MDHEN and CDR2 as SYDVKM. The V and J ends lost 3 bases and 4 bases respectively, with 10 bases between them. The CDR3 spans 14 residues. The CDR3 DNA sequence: TGTGCCAGCAGTTTGGGGCAGGGGAATCAGCCCCAGCATTTT. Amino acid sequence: CASSLGQGNQPQHF.

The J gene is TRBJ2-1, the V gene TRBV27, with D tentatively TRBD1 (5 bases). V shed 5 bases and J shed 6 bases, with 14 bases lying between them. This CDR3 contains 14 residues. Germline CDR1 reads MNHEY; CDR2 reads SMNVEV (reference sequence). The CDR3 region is CASSTYGAGNEQFF. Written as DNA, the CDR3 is TGTGCCAGCAGTACTTATGGGGCCGGCAATGAGCAGTTCTTC.

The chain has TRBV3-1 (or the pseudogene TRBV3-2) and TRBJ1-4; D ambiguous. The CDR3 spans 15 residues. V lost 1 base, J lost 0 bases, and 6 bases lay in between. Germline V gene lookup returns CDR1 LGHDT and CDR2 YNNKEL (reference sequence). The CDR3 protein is CASSQGLATNEKLFF. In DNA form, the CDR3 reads TGTGCCAGCAGCCAAGGGTTAGCAACTAATGAAAAACTGTTTTTT.

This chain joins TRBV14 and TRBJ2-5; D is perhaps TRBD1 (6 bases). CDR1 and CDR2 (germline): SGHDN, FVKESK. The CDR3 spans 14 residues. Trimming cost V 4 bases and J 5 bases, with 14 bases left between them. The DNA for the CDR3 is TGTGCCAGCAGCCTCGGACAGTTCTGGGAGACCCAGTACTTC. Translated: CASSLGQFWETQYF.

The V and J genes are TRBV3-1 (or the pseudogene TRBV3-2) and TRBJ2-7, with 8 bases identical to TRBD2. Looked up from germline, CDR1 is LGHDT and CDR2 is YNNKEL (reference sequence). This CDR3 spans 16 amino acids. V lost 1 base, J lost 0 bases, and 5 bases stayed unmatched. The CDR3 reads CASSQGLAGSSYEQYF. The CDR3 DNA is TGTGCCAGCAGCCAAGGGTTAGCGGGGAGCTCCTACGAGCAGTACTTC.

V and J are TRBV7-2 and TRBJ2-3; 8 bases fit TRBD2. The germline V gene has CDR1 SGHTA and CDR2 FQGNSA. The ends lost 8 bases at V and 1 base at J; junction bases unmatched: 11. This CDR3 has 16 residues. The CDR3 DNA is TGTGCCAGCGTAGTGGCAAGCGGGAGAGGCACAGATACGCAGTATTTT. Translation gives CASVVASGRGTDTQYF. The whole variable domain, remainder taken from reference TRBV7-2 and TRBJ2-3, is GAGVSQSPSNKVTEKGKDVELRCDPISGHTALYWYRQSLGQGLEFLIYFQGNSAPDKSGLPSDRFSAERTGGSVSTLTIQRTQQEDSAVYLCASVVASGRGTDTQYFGPGTRLTVL.

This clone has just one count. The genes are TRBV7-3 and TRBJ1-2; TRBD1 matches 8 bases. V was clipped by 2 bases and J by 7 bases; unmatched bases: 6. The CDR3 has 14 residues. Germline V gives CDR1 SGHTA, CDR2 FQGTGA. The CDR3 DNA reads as TGTGCCAGCAGCTTACAGGGGGCAAGCGGTGGCTACACCTTC. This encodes CASSLQGASGGYTF.

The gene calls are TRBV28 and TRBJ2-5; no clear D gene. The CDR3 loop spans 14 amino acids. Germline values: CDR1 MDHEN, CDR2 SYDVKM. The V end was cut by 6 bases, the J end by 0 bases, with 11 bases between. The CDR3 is CASSSSVYQETQYF. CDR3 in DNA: TGTGCCAGCAGCTCTTCAGTGTACCAAGAGACCCAGTACTTC.

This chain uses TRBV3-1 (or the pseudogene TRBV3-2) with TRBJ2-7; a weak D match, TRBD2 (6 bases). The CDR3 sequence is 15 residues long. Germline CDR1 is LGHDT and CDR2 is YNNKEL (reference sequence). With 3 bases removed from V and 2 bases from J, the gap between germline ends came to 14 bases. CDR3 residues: CASSQGWDSAYEQYF. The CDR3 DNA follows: TGTGCCAGCAGCCAGGGTTGGGACTCGGCCTACGAGCAGTACTTC.

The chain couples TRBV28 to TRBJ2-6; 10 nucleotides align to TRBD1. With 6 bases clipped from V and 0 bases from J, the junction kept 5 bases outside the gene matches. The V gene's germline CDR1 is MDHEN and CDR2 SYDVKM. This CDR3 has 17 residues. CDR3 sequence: CASSGTGEVSGANVLTF. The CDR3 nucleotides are TGTGCCAGCAGCGGGACAGGGGAAGTCTCTGGGGCCAACGTCCTGACTTTC.

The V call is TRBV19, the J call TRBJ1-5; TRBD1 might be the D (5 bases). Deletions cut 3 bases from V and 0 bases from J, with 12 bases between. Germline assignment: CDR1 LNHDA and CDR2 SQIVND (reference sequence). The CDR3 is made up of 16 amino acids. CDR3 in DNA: TGTGCCAGTAGTATTTCGACAGCTTATAGCAATCAGCCCCAGCATTTT. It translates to CASSISTAYSNQPQHF.

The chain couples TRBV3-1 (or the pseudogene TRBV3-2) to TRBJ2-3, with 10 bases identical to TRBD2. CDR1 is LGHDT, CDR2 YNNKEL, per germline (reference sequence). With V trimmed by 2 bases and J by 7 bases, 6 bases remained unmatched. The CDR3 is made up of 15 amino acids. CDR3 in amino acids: CASSQSSSGRHTQYF. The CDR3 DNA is TGTGCCAGCAGCCAATCGTCTAGCGGGAGACATACGCAGTATTTT.

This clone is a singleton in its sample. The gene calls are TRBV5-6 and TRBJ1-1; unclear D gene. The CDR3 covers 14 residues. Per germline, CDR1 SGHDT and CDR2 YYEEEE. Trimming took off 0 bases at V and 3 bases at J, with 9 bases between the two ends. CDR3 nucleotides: TGTGCCAGCAGCTTGGGGGCCAGCTACACTGAAGCTTTCTTT. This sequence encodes CASSLGASYTEAFF.

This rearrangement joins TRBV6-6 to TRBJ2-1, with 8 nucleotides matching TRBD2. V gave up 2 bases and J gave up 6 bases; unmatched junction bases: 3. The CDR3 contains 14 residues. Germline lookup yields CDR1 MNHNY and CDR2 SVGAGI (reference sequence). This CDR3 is CASSYGGTSNEQFF. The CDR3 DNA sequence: TGTGCCAGCAGTTACGGAGGGACTAGCAATGAGCAGTTCTTC.

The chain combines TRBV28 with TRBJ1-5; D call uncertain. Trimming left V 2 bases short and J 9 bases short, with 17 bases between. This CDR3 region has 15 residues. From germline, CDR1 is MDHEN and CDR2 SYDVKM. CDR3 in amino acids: CASSLPNGDVWPQHF. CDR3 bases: TGTGCCAGCAGTTTACCCAACGGGGATGTATGGCCCCAGCATTTT.

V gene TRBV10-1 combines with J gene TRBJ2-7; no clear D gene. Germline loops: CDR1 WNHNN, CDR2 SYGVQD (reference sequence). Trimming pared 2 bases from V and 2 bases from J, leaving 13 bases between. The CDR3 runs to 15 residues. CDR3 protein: CASSEGPSPAYEQYF. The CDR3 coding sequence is TGCGCCAGCAGTGAGGGTCCCTCCCCAGCCTACGAGCAGTACTTC.